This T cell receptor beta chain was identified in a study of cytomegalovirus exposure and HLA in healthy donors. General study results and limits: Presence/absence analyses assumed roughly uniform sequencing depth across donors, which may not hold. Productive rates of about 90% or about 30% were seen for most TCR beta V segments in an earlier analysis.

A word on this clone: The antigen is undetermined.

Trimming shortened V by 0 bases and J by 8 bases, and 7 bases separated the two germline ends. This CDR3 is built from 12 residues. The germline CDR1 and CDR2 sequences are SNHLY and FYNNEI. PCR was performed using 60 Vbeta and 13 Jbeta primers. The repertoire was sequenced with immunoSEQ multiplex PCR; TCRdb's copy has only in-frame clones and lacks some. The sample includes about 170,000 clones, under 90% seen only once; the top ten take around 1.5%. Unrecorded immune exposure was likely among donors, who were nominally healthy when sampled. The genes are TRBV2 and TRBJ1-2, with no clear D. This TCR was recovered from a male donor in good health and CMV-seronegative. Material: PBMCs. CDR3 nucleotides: TGTGCCAGCAGTGAAGCCCTGCGGGGCTACACCTTC. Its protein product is CASSEALRGYTF.